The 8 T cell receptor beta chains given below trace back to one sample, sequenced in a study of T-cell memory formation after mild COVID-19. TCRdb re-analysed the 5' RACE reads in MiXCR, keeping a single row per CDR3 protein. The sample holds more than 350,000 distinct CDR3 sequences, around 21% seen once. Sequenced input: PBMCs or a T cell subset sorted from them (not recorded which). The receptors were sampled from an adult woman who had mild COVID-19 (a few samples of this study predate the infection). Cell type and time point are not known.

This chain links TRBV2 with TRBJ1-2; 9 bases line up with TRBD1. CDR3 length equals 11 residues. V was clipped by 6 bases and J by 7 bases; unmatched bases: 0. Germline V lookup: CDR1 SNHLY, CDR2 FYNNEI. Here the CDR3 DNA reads TGTGCCAGCAGGGACAGGGGTGGCTACACCTTC. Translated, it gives CASRDRGGYTF.

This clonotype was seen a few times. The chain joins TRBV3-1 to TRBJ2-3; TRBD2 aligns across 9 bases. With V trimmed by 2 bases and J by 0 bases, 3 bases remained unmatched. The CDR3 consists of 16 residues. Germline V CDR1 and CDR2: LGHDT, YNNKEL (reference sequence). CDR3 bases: TGTGCCAGCAGCCAAAACCTAGCGGGGAGCACAGATACGCAGTATTTT. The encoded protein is CASSQNLAGSTDTQYF.

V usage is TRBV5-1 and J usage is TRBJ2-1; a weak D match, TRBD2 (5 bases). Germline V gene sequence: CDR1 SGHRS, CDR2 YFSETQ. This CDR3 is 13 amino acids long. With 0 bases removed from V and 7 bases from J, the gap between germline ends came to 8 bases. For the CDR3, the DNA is TGCGCCAGCAGCTTGGATCCGGGAAATGAGCAGTTCTTC. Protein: CASSLDPGNEQFF.

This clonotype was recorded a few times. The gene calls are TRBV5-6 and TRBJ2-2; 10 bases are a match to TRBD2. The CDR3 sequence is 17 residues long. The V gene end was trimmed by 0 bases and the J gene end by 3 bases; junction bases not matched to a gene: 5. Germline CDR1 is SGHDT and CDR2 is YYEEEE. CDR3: CASSLARLAGDTGELFF. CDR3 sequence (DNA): TGTGCCAGCAGCTTGGCCCGCCTAGCGGGGGACACCGGGGAGCTGTTTTTT.

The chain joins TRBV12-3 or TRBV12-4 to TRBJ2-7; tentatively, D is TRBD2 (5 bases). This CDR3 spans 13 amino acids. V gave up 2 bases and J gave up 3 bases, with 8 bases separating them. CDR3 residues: CASSLRRGYEQYF. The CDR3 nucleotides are TGTGCCAGCAGTTTACGCCGGGGCTACGAGCAGTACTTC.

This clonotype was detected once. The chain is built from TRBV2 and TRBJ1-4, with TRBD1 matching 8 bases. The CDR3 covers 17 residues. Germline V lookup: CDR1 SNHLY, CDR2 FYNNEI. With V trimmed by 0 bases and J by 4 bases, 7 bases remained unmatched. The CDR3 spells CASSEALKGQVNEKLFF. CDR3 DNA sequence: TGTGCCAGCAGTGAAGCGCTTAAGGGACAGGTTAATGAAAAACTGTTTTTT.

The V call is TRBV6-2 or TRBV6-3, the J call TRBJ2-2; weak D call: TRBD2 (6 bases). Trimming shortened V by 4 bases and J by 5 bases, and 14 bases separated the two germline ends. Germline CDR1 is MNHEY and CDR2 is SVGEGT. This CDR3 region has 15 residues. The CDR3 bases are TGTGCCAGCAGTTTGAGACCCGCGGGGACCGGGGAGCTGTTTTTT. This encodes CASSLRPAGTGELFF.

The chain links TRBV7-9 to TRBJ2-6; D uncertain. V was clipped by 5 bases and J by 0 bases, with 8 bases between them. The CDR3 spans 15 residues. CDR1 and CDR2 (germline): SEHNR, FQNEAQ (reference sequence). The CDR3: CASSQEDSGANVLTF. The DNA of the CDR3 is TGTGCCAGCAGCCAAGAGGACTCTGGGGCCAACGTCCTGACTTTC.